These T cell receptor beta chains were read from a single sample in a study of Graves' ophthalmopathy and Graves' hyperthyroidism. A single record per CDR3 protein comes from TCRdb applying MiXCR to the multiplex PCR reads. The sample has approximately 150,000 distinct CDR3 sequences, roughly 36% seen once. The material sequenced was peripheral blood. Every receptor here comes from a man aged 25-45 years with Graves' ophthalmopathy. CDR3s include the opening cysteine and the closing phenylalanine or tryptophan. The order of the fields is clone size, J gene, D gene, CDR3 length, V gene, CDR3 protein, CDR3 DNA. A D gene is named only where the DNA matches it firmly. Clone size is stated in some rows and not others, as once, few, many or a class when expanded.

size: many
J: TRBJ2-5
D: -
length: 13
V: TRBV6-5
CDR3: CASGGGGAETQYF
DNA: TGTGCCAGCGGGGGCGGGGGAGCAGAGACCCAGTACTTC

size: -
J: TRBJ2-2
D: TRBD1
length: 15
V: TRBV6-1
CDR3: CASSRTGGISGELFF
DNA: TGTGCCAGCAGTAGGACAGGGGGCATATCCGGGGAGCTGTTTTTT

size: many
J: TRBJ1-2
D: -
length: 16
V: TRBV27
CDR3: CASSSNPGVGGYGYTF
DNA: TGTGCCAGCAGTTCGAATCCAGGGGTTGGGGGCTATGGCTACACCTTC

size: -
J: TRBJ2-7
D: TRBD1
length: 13
V: TRBV20-1
CDR3: CSAREDRDYEQYF
DNA: TGCAGTGCTAGAGAAGACAGGGACTACGAGCAGTACTTC

size: -
J: TRBJ1-2
D: -
length: 14
V: TRBV19
CDR3: CASSGGHSGYGYTF
DNA: TGTGCCAGTAGTGGGGGACATTCGGGCTATGGCTACACCTTC

size: many
J: TRBJ2-1
D: TRBD1
length: 16
V: TRBV24-1
CDR3: CATSDLGTGAYNEQFF
DNA: TGTGCCACCAGTGATCTTGGGACAGGGGCCTACAATGAGCAGTTCTTC

size: -
J: TRBJ1-1
D: -
length: 14
V: TRBV6-1
CDR3: CASSDPPGFRLAFF
DNA: TGTGCCAGCAGTGATCCTCCAGGGTTTCGGCTGGCTTTCTTT

size: many
J: TRBJ2-4
D: -
length: 13
V: TRBV2
CDR3: CASTWGVKNIQYF
DNA: TGTGCCAGCACTTGGGGGGTCAAAAACATTCAGTACTTC

size: -
J: TRBJ2-2
D: -
length: 16
V: TRBV7-8
CDR3: CASSLGPGVNTGELFF
DNA: TGTGCCAGCAGCTTAGGTCCAGGCGTGAACACCGGGGAGCTGTTTTTT

size: many
J: TRBJ2-5
D: TRBD2
length: 15
V: TRBV11-2
CDR3: CASSPGEGYQETQYF
DNA: TGTGCCAGCAGCCCCGGGGAGGGGTACCAAGAGACCCAGTACTTC

size: many
J: TRBJ2-7
D: TRBD1
length: 15
V: TRBV4-3
CDR3: CASSQRAGGSYEQYF
DNA: TGCGCCAGCAGCCAACGGGCAGGGGGTTCCTACGAGCAGTACTTC

size: -
J: TRBJ1-2
D: TRBD1
length: 14
V: TRBV5-1
CDR3: CASSRTGDIYGYTF
DNA: TGCGCCAGCAGCCGGACAGGGGACATCTATGGCTACACCTTC

size: many
J: TRBJ2-7
D: TRBD1
length: 13
V: TRBV12-3/TRBV12-4
CDR3: CASRGTDLYEQYF
DNA: TGTGCCAGCAGGGGGACAGACCTCTACGAGCAGTACTTC

size: many
J: TRBJ2-7
D: TRBD2
length: 14
V: TRBV5-1
CDR3: CASRRRGGPPEQYF
DNA: TGCGCCAGCAGGCGACGGGGAGGGCCTCCCGAGCAGTACTTC

size: many
J: TRBJ2-7
D: -
length: 16
V: TRBV7-9
CDR3: CASSPRQGRFGTEQYF
DNA: TGTGCCAGCAGCCCGCGGCAGGGCAGGTTCGGTACCGAGCAGTACTTC

size: many
J: TRBJ2-7
D: TRBD2
length: 14
V: TRBV10-2
CDR3: CASSTSGRGGEQYF
DNA: TGCGCCAGCAGTACTAGCGGGAGGGGGGGCGAGCAGTACTTC